The source of this T cell receptor (beta chain) is a study of blood T cell repertoires in COVID-19. Background on the study: The samples span acute and convalescent COVID-19 from the United States, Italy and Spain.

This CDR3 comprises 14 residues. Deletions cut 5 bases from V and 6 bases from J, with 14 bases between. Germline V lookup: CDR1 KGHSH, CDR2 LQKENI. The Seattle patients joined while their infection was active and were tracked longitudinally afterward. Source study methods: It was from reference gene primer amplification that nucleated cell counts were estimated. Libraries were prepared by immunoSEQ multiplex PCR; TCRdb keeps only in-frame clonotypes and omits some of them. The DNA gave D and trimming, while V, J and clone size come from that table. The sample has 200,000 to 250,000 clones, more than 85% seen once.

The TCR sequence derives from a man between 60 and 70 years old with COVID-19, enrolled during active disease. The V and J genes are TRBV18 and TRBJ2-1; TRBD2 might be the D (5 bases). The sequencing input was peripheral blood. The CDR3 bases are TGTGCCAGCTCAACCCGACGGGAAGTCAATGAGCAGTTCTTC. Amino acids: CASSTRREVNEQFF.